The 12 T cell receptor beta chains below all came from one sample that was sequenced in a study of T cells in Graves' hyperthyroidism and ophthalmopathy. From RNA transcripts, TCR beta CDR3 regions were amplified. HTBI primers drove first-round RT-PCR of the TCR CDR3. From the multiplex PCR reads, TCRdb called clonotypes with MiXCR, one entry per CDR3 protein. Here the sample spans 250,000 to 300,000 distinct CDR3 sequences, more than 14% being singletons. What was sequenced was blood. These TCRs come from a woman aged 40 to 50 with Graves' hyperthyroidism that later progressed to Graves' ophthalmopathy.

This clonotype was seen repeatedly, ten times or more. The rearrangement uses TRBV6-5 and TRBJ1-4, with TRBD1 matching 7 bases. V lost 0 bases and J lost 1; bases outside the gene matches: 5. Germline V gene lookup returns CDR1 MNHEY and CDR2 SVGAGI. This CDR3 region has 17 residues. The CDR3 region has the DNA TGTGCCAGCAGTTACTCCATACCAGGGGGAACTAATGAAAAACTGTTTTTT. Translating gives CASSYSIPGGTNEKLFF.

For this clonotype: A much larger clone differs by one base, so this may be a read error. V usage is TRBV6-9 and J usage is TRBJ2-1; 9 bases match TRBD2. Germline CDR1 MNHGY, CDR2 SVAAGI. The CDR3 has 15 residues. The CDR3 bases are TGTGCCAGCAGTTACCGGACTAGCGAGCACAATGAGCAGCTCTTC. This sequence encodes CASSYRTSEHNEQLF.

This clonotype has at least ten counts. The chain carries TRBV9 and TRBJ2-1; D perhaps matches TRBD1 (5 bases). The CDR3 is made up of 15 amino acids. The V end was cut by 3 bases, the J end by 0 bases, with 10 bases between. The germline V gene has CDR1 SGDLS and CDR2 YYNGEE. The CDR3 sequence: CASSEVGDSYNEQFF. CDR3 bases: TGTGCCAGCAGCGAGGTAGGGGACTCCTACAATGAGCAGTTCTTC.

This clonotype was detected many times. The V gene is TRBV19, the J gene TRBJ2-7, with TRBD1 as a possible D gene (6 bases). Germline CDR1 LNHDA, CDR2 SQIVND (reference sequence). V lost 9 bases and J 4 bases, leaving 16 bases between the germline ends. The CDR3 totals 13 residues. The CDR3 DNA reads as TGTGCCAGCGCCTCAGGACAGATGTACGAGCAGTACTTC. Its protein is CASASGQMYEQYF.

This clonotype has ten or more counts. This chain links TRBV12-3 or TRBV12-4 with TRBJ2-6; D not resolved. The CDR3 sequence is 16 residues long. Trimming pared 8 bases from V and 0 bases from J, leaving 14 bases between. For the CDR3, the DNA is TGTGCCAGCCGTAGACTCGGAAGCTCTGGGGCCAACGTCCTGACTTTC. This translates into CASRRLGSSGANVLTF.

The V and J genes are TRBV20-1 and TRBJ2-5, with 11 nucleotides matching TRBD2. Per germline, CDR1 DFQATT and CDR2 SNEGSKA (reference sequence). The CDR3 contains 15 residues. V dropped 6 bases and J dropped 3; count of bases not matched to a gene: 9. The DNA for the CDR3 is TGCAGTGCCCCTCGTGGTAGCGGGAGGGAAGAGACCCAGTACTTC. Translation gives CSAPRGSGREETQYF.

This clonotype was observed a handful of times. A read error is possible here, since a much larger clone lies one base away. This rearrangement joins TRBV5-1 to TRBJ2-7; D gene uncertain. Germline V gene lookup returns CDR1 SGHRS and CDR2 YFSETQ. The CDR3 contains 12 residues. The ends were cut back, 2 bases at V and 5 bases at J, with 8 bases in the middle. The CDR3 here is CASSFRGNEQYF. CDR3 DNA: TGCGCCAGCAGCTTTCGCGGAAACGAGCAGTACTTC.

This clonotype has at least ten counts. The chain employs TRBV7-8 and TRBJ2-7; D call uncertain. The CDR3 covers 14 residues. Germline-derived CDR1 and CDR2 are SGHVS and FQNEAQ. Deletions cut 1 base from V and 4 bases from J, with 11 bases between. The DNA for the CDR3 is TGTGCCAGCAGCTTAGGTCAGGAAGGGTACGAGCAGTACTTC. Translated: CASSLGQEGYEQYF. The entire variable domain, with the rest obtained from reference TRBV7-8 and TRBJ2-7, is as follows: GAGVSQSPRYKVAKRGQDVALRCDPISGHVSLFWYQQALGQGPEFLTYFQNEAQLDKSGLPSDRFFAERPEGSVSTLKIQRTQQEDSAVYLCASSLGQEGYEQYFGPGTRLTVT.

Ten or more counts support this clonotype. The chain carries TRBV12-5 and TRBJ1-1; TRBD1 might be the D (6 bases). V was cut by 7 bases and J by 2 bases, with 23 bases left in between. This CDR3 is built from 17 residues. The germline V gene has CDR1 LGHNT and CDR2 FRNRAP. CDR3 sequence: CASANPTGGAINTEAFF. The CDR3 nucleotides read TGTGCTAGTGCCAACCCAACCGGGGGGGCTATAAACACTGAAGCTTTCTTT.

This clonotype was counted at least ten times. V and J are TRBV2 and TRBJ2-7; no clear D. Germline V gene data show CDR1 as SNHLY and CDR2 as FYNNEI. Trimming left V 7 bases short and J 7 bases short, with 14 bases between. CDR3 length equals 12 residues. CDR3 in DNA: TGTGCCAGCAAGCCAGACTCCTGGGAGCAGTACTTC. It is translated as CASKPDSWEQYF.

This clonotype was observed at least ten times. The V call is TRBV6-1, the J call TRBJ1-1, with D hard to call. In germline, CDR1 is MNHNS, CDR2 SASEGT. The ends were cut back, 7 bases at V and 0 bases at J, with 9 bases in the middle. CDR3 size: 13 residues. For the CDR3, the DNA is TGTGCCAGCACGTCGGGGATGAACACTGAAGCTTTCTTT. It encodes CASTSGMNTEAFF.

To note about this clonotype: This may come from a read error, since a much larger clone is one base off. J is TRBJ1-2 and V is TRBV30, with a weak D call TRBD1 (6 bases). This CDR3 spans 12 amino acids. The V end was cut by 3 bases, the J end by 7 bases, with 12 bases between. Germline V gene data show CDR1 as GTSNPN and CDR2 as SVGIG (reference sequence). For the CDR3, the DNA is TGTGCCTGGAGCAGGGGCGGCTCTGGCTACACCTTC. Protein: CAWSRGGSGYTF.